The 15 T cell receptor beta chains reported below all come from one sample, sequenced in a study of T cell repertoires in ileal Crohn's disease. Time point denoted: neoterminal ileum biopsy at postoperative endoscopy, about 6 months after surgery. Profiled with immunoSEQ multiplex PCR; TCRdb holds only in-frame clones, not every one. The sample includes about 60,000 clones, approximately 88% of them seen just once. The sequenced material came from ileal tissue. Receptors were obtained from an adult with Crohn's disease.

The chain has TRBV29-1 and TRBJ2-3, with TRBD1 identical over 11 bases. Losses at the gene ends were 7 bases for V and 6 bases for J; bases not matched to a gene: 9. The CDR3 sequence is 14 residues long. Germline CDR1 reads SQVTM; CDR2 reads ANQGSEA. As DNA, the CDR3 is TGCAGCGGTACCGCCAGGGACAGGGGGGATACGCAGTATTTT. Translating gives CSGTARDRGDTQYF.

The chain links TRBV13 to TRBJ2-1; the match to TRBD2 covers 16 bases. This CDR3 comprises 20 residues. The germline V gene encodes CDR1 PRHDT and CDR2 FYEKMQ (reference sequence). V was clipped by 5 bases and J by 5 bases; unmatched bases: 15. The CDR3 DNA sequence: TGTGCCAGCAGCGCGGGACTAGCGGGAGGGACAACGTCCGGTAACAATGAGCAGTTCTTC. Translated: CASSAGLAGGTTSGNNEQFF.

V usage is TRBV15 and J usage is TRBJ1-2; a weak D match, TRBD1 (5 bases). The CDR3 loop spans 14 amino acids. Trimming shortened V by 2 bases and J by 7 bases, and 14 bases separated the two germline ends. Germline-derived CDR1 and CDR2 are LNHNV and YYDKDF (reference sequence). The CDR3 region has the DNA TGTGCCACCAGCAGACCGGGACTTGCCGGTGGCTACACCTTC. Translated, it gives CATSRPGLAGGYTF.

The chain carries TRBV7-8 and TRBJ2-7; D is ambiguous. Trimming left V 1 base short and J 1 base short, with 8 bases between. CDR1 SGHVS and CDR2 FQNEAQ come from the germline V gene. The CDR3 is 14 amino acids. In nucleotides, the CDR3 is TGTGCCAGCAGCTTAGGGCTCTTATCCTACGAGCAGTACTTC. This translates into CASSLGLLSYEQYF.

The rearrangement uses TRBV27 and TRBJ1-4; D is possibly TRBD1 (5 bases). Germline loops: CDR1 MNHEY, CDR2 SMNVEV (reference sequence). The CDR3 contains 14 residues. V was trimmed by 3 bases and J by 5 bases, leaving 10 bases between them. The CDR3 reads CASSFQGTNEKLFF. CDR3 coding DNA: TGTGCCAGCAGTTTTCAGGGTACGAATGAAAAACTGTTTTTT.

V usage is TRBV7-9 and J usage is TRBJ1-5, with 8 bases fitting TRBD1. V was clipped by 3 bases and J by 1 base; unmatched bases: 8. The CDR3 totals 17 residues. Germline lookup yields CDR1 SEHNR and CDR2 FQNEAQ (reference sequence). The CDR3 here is CASSLYGQGLSNQPQHF. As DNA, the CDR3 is TGTGCCAGCAGCTTGTACGGACAGGGCTTGAGCAATCAGCCCCAGCATTTT.

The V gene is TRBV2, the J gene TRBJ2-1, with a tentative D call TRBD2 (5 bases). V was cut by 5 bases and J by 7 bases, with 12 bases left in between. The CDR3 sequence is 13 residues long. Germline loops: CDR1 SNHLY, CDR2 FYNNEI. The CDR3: CASSFSVGNEQFF. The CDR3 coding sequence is TGTGCCAGCAGTTTTAGCGTTGGGAATGAGCAGTTCTTC.

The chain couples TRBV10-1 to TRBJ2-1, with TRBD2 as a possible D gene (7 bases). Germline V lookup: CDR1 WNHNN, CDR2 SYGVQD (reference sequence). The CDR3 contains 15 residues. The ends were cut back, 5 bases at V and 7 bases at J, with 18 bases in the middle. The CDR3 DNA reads TGCGCCAGCAGTTTACCCGGGGGGCCGGAAAATGAGCAGTTCTTC. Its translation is CASSLPGGPENEQFF.

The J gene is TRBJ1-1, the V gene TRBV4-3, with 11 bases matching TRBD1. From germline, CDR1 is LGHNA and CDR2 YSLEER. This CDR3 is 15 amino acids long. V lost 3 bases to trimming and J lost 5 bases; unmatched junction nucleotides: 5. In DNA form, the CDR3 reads TGCGCCAGCAGCCAGTCAGGACAGGGGGCGACTGAAGCTTTCTTT. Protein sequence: CASSQSGQGATEAFF.

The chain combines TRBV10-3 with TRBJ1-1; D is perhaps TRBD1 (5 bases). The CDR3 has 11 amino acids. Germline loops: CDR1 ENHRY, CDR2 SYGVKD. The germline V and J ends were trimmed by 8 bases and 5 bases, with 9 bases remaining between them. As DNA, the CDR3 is TGTGCCATCTCAGGGAGGACTGAAGCTTTCTTT. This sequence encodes CAISGRTEAFF.

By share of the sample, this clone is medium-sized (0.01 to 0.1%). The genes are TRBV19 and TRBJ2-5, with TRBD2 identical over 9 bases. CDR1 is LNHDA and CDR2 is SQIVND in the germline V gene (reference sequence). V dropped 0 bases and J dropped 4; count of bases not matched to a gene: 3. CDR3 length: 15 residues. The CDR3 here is CASSIEGAGGETQYF. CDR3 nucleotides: TGTGCCAGTAGTATAGAAGGAGCGGGGGGAGAGACCCAGTACTTC. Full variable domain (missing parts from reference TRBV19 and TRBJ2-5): DGGITQSPKYLFRKEGQNVTLSCEQNLNHDAMYWYRQDPGQGLRLIYYSQIVNDFQKGDIAEGYSVSREKKESFPLTVTSAQKNPTAFYLCASSIEGAGGETQYFGPGTRLLVL.

In nucleotides, the CDR3 is TGTGCCAGCAGTCTTAGCCTTTACCAGTTGTATGAGCAGTTCTTC. The encoded protein is CASSLSLYQLYEQFF. This chain joins TRBV6-5 and TRBJ2-1, with D unresolved. V lost 5 bases, J lost 8 bases, and 19 bases lay in between. This CDR3 has 15 residues. Germline-derived CDR1 and CDR2 are MNHEY and SVGAGI.

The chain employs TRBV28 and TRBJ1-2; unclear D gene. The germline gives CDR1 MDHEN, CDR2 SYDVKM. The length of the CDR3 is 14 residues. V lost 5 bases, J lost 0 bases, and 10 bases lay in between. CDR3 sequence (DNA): TGTGCCAGCAGTCCGAGACTAGCTAACTATGGCTACACCTTC. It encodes CASSPRLANYGYTF.

The CDR3 protein is CASSTNRENGYTF. CDR3 coding DNA: TGTGCCAGCAGTACAAACCGGGAAAATGGCTACACCTTC. This rearrangement joins TRBV28 to TRBJ1-2; no definite D call. In germline, CDR1 is MDHEN, CDR2 SYDVKM. V gave up 5 bases and J gave up 6 bases, with 13 bases separating them. There are 13 residues in the CDR3.

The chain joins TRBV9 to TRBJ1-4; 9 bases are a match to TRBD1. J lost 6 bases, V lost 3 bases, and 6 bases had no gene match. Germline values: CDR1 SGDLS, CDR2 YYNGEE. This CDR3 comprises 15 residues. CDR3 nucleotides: TGTGCCAGCAGCGAGGGGGACAGGGCTTATGAAAAACTGTTTTTT. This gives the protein CASSEGDRAYEKLFF.